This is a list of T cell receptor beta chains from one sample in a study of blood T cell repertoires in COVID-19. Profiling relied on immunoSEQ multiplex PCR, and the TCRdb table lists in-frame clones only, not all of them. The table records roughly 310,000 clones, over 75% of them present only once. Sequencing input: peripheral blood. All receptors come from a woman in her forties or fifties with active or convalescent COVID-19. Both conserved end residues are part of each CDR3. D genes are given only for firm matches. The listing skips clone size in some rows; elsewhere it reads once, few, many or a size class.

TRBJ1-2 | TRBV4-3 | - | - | TGCGCCAGCAGCCCCTGGACTGAGAACTATGGCTACACCTTC | CASSPWTENYGYTF
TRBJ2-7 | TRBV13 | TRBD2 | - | TGTGCCAGCAGCTCGCTAGCGGGTCCCTACGAGCAGTACTTC | CASSSLAGPYEQYF
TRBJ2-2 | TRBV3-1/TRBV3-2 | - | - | TGTGCCAGCAGCCCACCCCTGAGGGTACAGCCTAGCACCGGGGAGCTGTTTTTT | CASSPPLRVQPSTGELFF
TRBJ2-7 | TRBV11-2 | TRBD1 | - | TGTGCCAGCAGCTGGACAGGGGGGACCTACGAGCAGTACTTC | CASSWTGGTYEQYF
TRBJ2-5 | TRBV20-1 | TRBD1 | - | TGCAGTGCAAGTTTCACAGGGGGCATGGAGACCCAGTACTTC | CSASFTGGMETQYF
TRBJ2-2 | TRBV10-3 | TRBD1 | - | TGTGCCATCGGGCAGCGACAGGACAGGGCCGCGAACACCGGGGAGCTGTTTTTT | CAIGQRQDRAANTGELFF
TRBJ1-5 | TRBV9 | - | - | TGTGCCAGCAGCGCGGGGGAGAATCAGCCCCAGCATTTT | CASSAGENQPQHF
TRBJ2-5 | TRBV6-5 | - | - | TGTGCCAGCAGACCGGGACTCACCGCAGAGACCCAGTACTTC | CASRPGLTAETQYF
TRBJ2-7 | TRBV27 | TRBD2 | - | TGTGCCAGCAGTGCACGACTAGCGAGAAGCTCCTACGAGCAGTACTTC | CASSARLARSSYEQYF
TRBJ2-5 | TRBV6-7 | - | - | TGTGCCAGCAGTTACACCACGACCGGAGGAGGCGCTGAACAAGAGACCCAGTACTTC | CASSYTTTGGGAEQETQYF
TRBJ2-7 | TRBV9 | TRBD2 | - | TGTGCCAGCAGCGAGGGCCATAGGGGACTGCGGGGGTCCTCCAGGCAGTACTTC | CASSEGHRGLRGSSRQYF
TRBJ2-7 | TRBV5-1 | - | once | TGCGCCAGCAGCCTCCGGGACAACTACGAGCAGTACTTC | CASSLRDNYEQYF
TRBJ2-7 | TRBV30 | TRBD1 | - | TGTGCCTGGAGCGGGACAGGGGTCTACGAGCAGTACTTC | CAWSGTGVYEQYF
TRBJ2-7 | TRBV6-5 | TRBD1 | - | TGTGCCAGCAAGGACAGGGGGCGGTACGAGCAGTACTTC | CASKDRGRYEQYF
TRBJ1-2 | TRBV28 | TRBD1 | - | TGTGCCAGCACCACCTCCGGGGCAGGGGGCTATTATGGCTACACCTTC | CASTTSGAGGYYGYTF
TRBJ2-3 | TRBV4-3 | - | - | TGCGCCAGCAGCCTCATAGGCTGGACGCCCGGGGAAACAGATACGCAGTATTTT | CASSLIGWTPGETDTQYF
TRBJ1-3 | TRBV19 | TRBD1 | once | TGTGCCAGTAGTACCTTTGACAGGGCCTTCTCTGGAAACACCATATATTTT | CASSTFDRAFSGNTIYF
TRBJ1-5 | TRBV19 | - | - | TGTGCCAGCGTTGGGGATGGTGGGGCGCGGAATCAGCCCCAGCATTTT | CASVGDGGARNQPQHF